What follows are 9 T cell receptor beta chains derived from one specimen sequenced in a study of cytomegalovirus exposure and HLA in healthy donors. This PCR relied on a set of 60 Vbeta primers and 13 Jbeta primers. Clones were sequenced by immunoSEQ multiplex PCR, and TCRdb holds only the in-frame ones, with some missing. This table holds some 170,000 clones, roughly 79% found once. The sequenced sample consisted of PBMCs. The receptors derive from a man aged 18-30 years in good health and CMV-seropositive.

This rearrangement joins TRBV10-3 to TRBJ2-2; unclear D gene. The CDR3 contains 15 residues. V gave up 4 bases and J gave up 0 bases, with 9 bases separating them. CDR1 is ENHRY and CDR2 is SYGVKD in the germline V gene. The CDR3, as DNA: TGTGCCATCAGTGGTCTACCTTCGAACACCGGGGAGCTGTTTTTT. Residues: CAISGLPSNTGELFF.

CDR3 bases: TGCAGTCTGATGGGGCTAGCGGGAGTCGAGGGCACAGATACGCAGTATTTT. Its protein is CSLMGLAGVEGTDTQYF. The rearrangement links TRBV29-1 to TRBJ2-3; TRBD2 matches 10 bases. The CDR3 consists of 17 residues. Germline CDR1 SQVTM, CDR2 ANQGSEA.

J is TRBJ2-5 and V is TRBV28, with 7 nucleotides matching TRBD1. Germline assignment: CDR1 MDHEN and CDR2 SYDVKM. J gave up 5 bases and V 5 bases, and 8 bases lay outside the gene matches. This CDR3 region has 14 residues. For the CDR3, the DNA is TGTGCCAGCAGTCCCAGGACAGGATCGGAGACCCAGTACTTC. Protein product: CASSPRTGSETQYF.

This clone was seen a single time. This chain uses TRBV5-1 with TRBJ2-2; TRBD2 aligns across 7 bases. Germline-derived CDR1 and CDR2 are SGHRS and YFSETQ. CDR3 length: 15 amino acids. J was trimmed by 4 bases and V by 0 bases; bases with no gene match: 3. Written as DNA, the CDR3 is TGCGCCAGCAGCTTGGCCGGGGGGTTCACCGGGGAGCTGTTTTTT. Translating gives CASSLAGGFTGELFF.

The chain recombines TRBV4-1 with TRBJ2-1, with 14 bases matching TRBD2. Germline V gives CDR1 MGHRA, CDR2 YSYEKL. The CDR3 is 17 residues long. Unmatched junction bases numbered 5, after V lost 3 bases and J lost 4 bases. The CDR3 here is CASSQRGLAGEYNEQFF. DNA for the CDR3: TGCGCCAGCAGCCAGAGGGGACTAGCGGGAGAATACAATGAGCAGTTCTTC.

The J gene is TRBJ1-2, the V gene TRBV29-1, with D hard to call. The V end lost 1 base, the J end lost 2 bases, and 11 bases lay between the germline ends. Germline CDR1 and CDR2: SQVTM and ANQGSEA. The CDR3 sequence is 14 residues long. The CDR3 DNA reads TGCAGCGTTGAAGGCGGAGCAGCGAACTATGGCTACACCTTC. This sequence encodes CSVEGGAANYGYTF.

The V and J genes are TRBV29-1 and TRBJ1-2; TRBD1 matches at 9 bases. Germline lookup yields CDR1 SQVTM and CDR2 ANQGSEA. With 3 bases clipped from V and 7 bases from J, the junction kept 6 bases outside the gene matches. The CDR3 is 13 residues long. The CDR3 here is CSVEGQGPTGYTF. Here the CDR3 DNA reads TGCAGCGTTGAGGGACAGGGCCCGACTGGCTACACCTTC. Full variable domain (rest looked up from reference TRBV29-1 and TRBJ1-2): SAVISQKPSRDICQRGTSLTIQCQVDSQVTMMFWYRQQPGQSLTLIATANQGSEATYESGFVIDKFPISRPNLTFSTLTVSNMSPEDSSIYLCSVEGQGPTGYTFGSGTRLTVV.

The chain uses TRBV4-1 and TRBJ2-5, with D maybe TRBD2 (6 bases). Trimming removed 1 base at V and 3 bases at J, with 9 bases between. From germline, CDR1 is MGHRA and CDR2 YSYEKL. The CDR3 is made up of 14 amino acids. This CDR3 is CASSQGWGEETQYF. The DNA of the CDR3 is TGCGCCAGCAGCCAAGGTTGGGGGGAAGAGACCCAGTACTTC.

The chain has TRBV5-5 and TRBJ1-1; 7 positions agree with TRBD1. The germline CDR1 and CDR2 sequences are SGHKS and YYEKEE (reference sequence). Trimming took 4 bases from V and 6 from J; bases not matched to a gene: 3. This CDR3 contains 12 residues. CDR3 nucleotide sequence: TGTGCCAGCAGCCGGGACAGCCCTGAAGCTTTCTTT. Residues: CASSRDSPEAFF. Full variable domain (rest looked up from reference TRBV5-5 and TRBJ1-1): DAGVTQSPTHLIKTRGQQVTLRCSPISGHKSVSWYQQVLGQGPQFIFQYYEKEERGRGNFPDRFSARQFPNYSSELNVNALLLGDSALYLCASSRDSPEAFFGQGTRLTVV.